The 12 T cell receptor beta chains given below trace back to one sample, sequenced in a study of T-cell memory formation after mild COVID-19. TCRdb independently ran MiXCR on the 5' RACE reads; one entry per CDR3 protein. The sample comprises tens of thousands of distinct CDR3 sequences, less than 8% of which are singletons, and roughly 0.79% rests with the top ten. Specimen: PBMCs or a T cell subset sorted from them (not recorded which). All receptors derive from an adult who had mild COVID-19 (a few samples of this study predate the infection). Cell type and time point are not known.

This clonotype came up many times. CDR3 protein: CASSLLGQGATEAFF. The CDR3 region has the DNA TGCGCCAGCAGCTTGCTCGGGCAGGGGGCCACTGAAGCTTTCTTT. The chain joins TRBV5-1 to TRBJ1-1; TRBD1 matches 8 bases. J was trimmed by 4 bases and V by 1 base; bases with no gene match: 6. Germline V gene data show CDR1 as SGHRS and CDR2 as YFSETQ. The CDR3 runs 15 residues.

The sample holds one count of this clonotype. This clone may be a read error of a much larger clone one base away. The chain links TRBV5-1 to TRBJ2-5; D possibly corresponds to TRBD2 (5 bases). The CDR3 sequence is 16 residues long. Germline V lookup: CDR1 SGHRS, CDR2 YFSETQ. V lost 7 bases and J lost 1, with 20 bases in between. CDR3 amino acids: CASVRGLSDGQETQYF. CDR3 in DNA: TGCGCCAGCGTCCGCGGGCTGTCGGATGGCCAAGAGACCCAGTACTTC.

This clonotype was recorded many times. The chain has TRBV5-1 and TRBJ1-5; no reliable D call. The length of the CDR3 is 15 residues. Trimming took off 5 bases at V and 2 bases at J, with 14 bases between the two ends. Germline-derived CDR1 and CDR2 are SGHRS and YFSETQ. CDR3 DNA sequence: TGCGCCAGCAGTCCCCGTCCTGGTGGCAATCAGCCCCAGCATTTT. This encodes CASSPRPGGNQPQHF.

This clonotype was seen a handful of times. V and J are TRBV4-3 and TRBJ1-2; D might be TRBD1 (5 bases). Germline lookup yields CDR1 LGHNA and CDR2 YSLEER. Trimming took off 0 bases at V and 8 bases at J, with 16 bases between the two ends. This CDR3 spans 15 amino acids. CDR3 in amino acids: CASSQDSRELRGYTF. For the CDR3, the DNA is TGCGCCAGCAGCCAAGATAGCAGGGAATTGAGGGGCTACACCTTC.

This clonotype was counted many times. The chain has TRBV3-1 and TRBJ2-2; TRBD1 aligns across 7 bases. Germline assignment: CDR1 LGHDT and CDR2 YNNKEL (reference sequence). This CDR3 has 16 amino acids. The V and J ends lost 3 bases and 5 bases, in that order; junction bases with no gene match: 9. CDR3 in DNA: TGTGCCAGCAGCCACCGGGACAGCGAGGAAACCGGGGAGCTGTTTTTT. Translation: CASSHRDSEETGELFF.

This clonotype was observed a few times. V and J are TRBV18 and TRBJ1-1; 7 bases fit TRBD1. With V trimmed by 5 bases and J by 7 bases, 10 bases remained unmatched. Germline lookup yields CDR1 KGHSH and CDR2 LQKENI. The CDR3 is 14 residues long. The CDR3 reads CASSSGQIWGEAFF. The CDR3 coding sequence is TGTGCCAGCTCATCGGGACAGATCTGGGGTGAAGCTTTCTTT.

This clonotype occurred many times. The chain links TRBV5-1 to TRBJ1-4; possible D gene TRBD1, 5 bases. The CDR3 has 14 amino acids. The V and J ends lost 0 bases and 3 bases respectively, with 6 bases between them. Per the germline V gene, CDR1 is SGHRS and CDR2 is YFSETQ. This CDR3 is CASSLGQSNEKLFF. Here the CDR3 DNA reads TGCGCCAGCAGCTTGGGACAGTCTAATGAAAAACTGTTTTTT.

This clonotype was seen many times. The CDR3 region is CASSLNLLAGGHNEQFF. DNA for the CDR3: TGTGCCAGCAGCTTAAACTTACTAGCGGGGGGGCACAATGAGCAGTTCTTC. The V and J genes are TRBV11-3 and TRBJ2-1; 13 bases align to TRBD2. Trimming removed 2 bases from V and 5 bases from J; junction bases left unmatched: 6. The CDR3 has 17 residues. CDR1 is SGHNT, CDR2 YENEEA, per germline.

This sequence joins TRBV7-3 and TRBJ2-3, with 13 nucleotides matching TRBD2. Germline CDR1 reads SGHTA; CDR2 reads FQGTGA. The junction had 18 bases not matched to a gene; V was cut back by 2 bases and J by 7 bases. CDR3 length equals 20 residues. The CDR3 region has the DNA TGTGCCAGCAGCTTATACGCCCGGGGGACTAGCGGGGCCGCCAGGAATACGCAGTATTTT. Amino acids: CASSLYARGTSGAARNTQYF.

J is TRBJ1-5 and V is TRBV20-1, with TRBD1 identical over 7 bases. J lost 7 bases, V lost 5 bases, and 17 bases had no gene match. CDR1 is DFQATT, CDR2 SNEGSKA, per germline (reference sequence). This CDR3 spans 16 amino acids. Here the CDR3 reads CSAPLMRQGIGQPQHF. DNA for the CDR3: TGCAGTGCTCCGCTAATGAGACAGGGCATCGGGCAGCCCCAGCATTTT.

A few counts support this clonotype. An end of the junction differs from the germline gene, which may be a read error. The CDR3 DNA reads as TGTGCCAGCAGCCAAGGGGCGGCAGGCTTCTGCTTC. Translating gives CASSQGAAGFCF. The chain couples TRBV3-1 to TRBJ2-7; D remains unclear. Germline lookup yields CDR1 LGHDT and CDR2 YNNKEL (reference sequence). The CDR3 has 12 amino acids.

This clonotype was seen a handful of times. This chain links TRBV20-1 with TRBJ2-3; D remains ambiguous. V dropped 5 bases and J dropped 3 bases, with 12 bases sitting between them. Germline assignment: CDR1 DFQATT and CDR2 SNEGSKA (reference sequence). CDR3 length equals 13 residues. For the CDR3, the DNA is TGCAGTGCTTTTGACCCGTTTACAGATACGCAGTATTTT. Its protein product is CSAFDPFTDTQYF.